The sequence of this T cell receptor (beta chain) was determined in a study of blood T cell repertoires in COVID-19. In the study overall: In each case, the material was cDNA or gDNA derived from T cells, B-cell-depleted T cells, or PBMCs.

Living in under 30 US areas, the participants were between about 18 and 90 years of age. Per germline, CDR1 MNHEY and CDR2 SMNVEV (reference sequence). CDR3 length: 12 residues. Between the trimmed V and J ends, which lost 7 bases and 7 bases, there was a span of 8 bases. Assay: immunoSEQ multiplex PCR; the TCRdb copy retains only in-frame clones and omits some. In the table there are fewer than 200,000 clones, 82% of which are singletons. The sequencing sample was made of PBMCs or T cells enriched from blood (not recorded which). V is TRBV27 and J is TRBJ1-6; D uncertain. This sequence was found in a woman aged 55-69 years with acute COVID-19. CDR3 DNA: TGTGCCAGCACCGAGGGAAATTCACCCCTCCACTTT. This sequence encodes CASTEGNSPLHF.